This entry describes one TCR beta chain. The antigen is undetermined. J gave up 2 bases and V 4 bases, and 16 bases lay outside the gene matches. The length of the CDR3 is 18 residues. CDR1 is SGHNT, CDR2 YYREEE, per germline (reference sequence). The entry originates in a study of graft-versus-host responses after intestinal transplantation. Across the study: Grafts that recipients had were multivisceral, liver-intestinal, or isolated intestinal transplants. Once they had received anti-thymocyte globulin induction, all recipients took tacrolimus and steroids for around 3 years.

Libraries were prepared by immunoSEQ multiplex PCR; TCRdb keeps only in-frame clonotypes and omits some of them. In the table there are tens of thousands of clones, 93% of which are singletons. Study results and limitations: HvG clone declines early post-transplant were associated with peak circulating GvH levels. The recipient marrow held GvH clones, and some of them showed up first in ileum or blood.

Specimen: unstimulated CD8+ T cells sorted from spleen or lymph node cells, collected before transplant. The source is a human donor who was the organ donor for an intestinal transplant. The gene calls are TRBV5-4 and TRBJ2-5, with TRBD2 matching 8 bases. CDR3 loop: CASSPLGGRLQPQETQYF. CDR3 in DNA: TGTGCCAGCAGCCCCCTGGGCGGGAGGTTACAACCACAAGAGACCCAGTACTTC.